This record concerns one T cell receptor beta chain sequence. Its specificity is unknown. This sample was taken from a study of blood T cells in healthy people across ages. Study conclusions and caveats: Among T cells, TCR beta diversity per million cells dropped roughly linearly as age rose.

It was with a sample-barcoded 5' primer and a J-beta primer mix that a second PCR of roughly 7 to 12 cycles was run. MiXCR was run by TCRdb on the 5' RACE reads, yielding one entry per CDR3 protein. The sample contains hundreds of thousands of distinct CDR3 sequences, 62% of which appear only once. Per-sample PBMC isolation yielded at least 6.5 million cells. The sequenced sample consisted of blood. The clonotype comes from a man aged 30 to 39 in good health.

The CDR3 coding sequence is TGCAGCGTTAGGGACATTGGAAGCTCCTACGAGCAGTACTTC. Amino acid sequence: CSVRDIGSSYEQYF. The gene calls are TRBV29-1 and TRBJ2-7, with D perhaps TRBD1 (6 bases). The length of the CDR3 is 14 residues. V lost 5 bases, J lost 0 bases, and 14 bases lay in between. Germline V gives CDR1 SQVTM, CDR2 ANQGSEA.